The 20 T cell receptor beta chains below were found in one sample sequenced in a study of CXCR3-negative and CXCR3-positive naive CD8 T cells. Findings and limits, study-wide: Relative to CXCR3-negative naive cells, CXCR3-positive naive cells had more hydrophobic TRB CDR3s.

Via 5' RACE with UMI labels, TRB cDNA libraries were prepared. Reprocessing the 5' RACE reads, TCRdb reports a single entry for every CDR3 protein and omits DNA. The specimen's table records about 6,900 distinct CDR3 sequences. Their antigen targets remain unknown. The sample comprised naive CXCR3+ CD8+ T cells from blood. Subset of the sample: CD45RO-CCR7+CD27+CD95- naive CD8+ T cells expressing CXCR3 (TNR3+). The receptor set was obtained from a human donor in good health. Some clones in this sample may be carry-over from other donors' samples.

This clonotype is labeled medium-sized based on frequency. The chain employs TRBV29-1 and TRBJ2-7; TCRdb picks TRBD1, but there is no DNA to check that call. The CDR3 length is 14 residues. The germline gives CDR1 SQVTM, CDR2 ANQGSEA. CDR3 in amino acids: CSVVASPGTYEQYF.

The CDR3: CASSYPSGSAEQFF. This rearrangement joins TRBV6-5 to TRBJ2-1; TCRdb proposes TRBD1, but this gene call is untestable without DNA. Germline-derived CDR1 and CDR2 are MNHEY and SVGAGI. The CDR3 is made up of 14 amino acids.

The chain has TRBV4-1 and TRBJ1-4; the D gene TCRdb calls, TRBD1, cannot be checked with no DNA. The CDR3 contains 15 residues. CDR1 is MGHRA and CDR2 is YSYEKL in the germline V gene. CDR3 protein: CASSQVGRVREKLFF.

This rearrangement joins TRBV14 to TRBJ1-1. Germline V gives CDR1 SGHDN, CDR2 FVKESK. The CDR3 has 12 residues. This CDR3 reads CASSQGRKVAFF. Based on the CDR3 plus reference TRBV14 and TRBJ1-1, the full variable domain is EAGVTQFPSHSVIEKGQTVTLRCDPISGHDNLYWYRRVMGKEIKFLLHFVKESKQDESGMPNNRFLAERTGGTYSTLKVQPAELEDSGVYFCASSQGRKVAFFGQGTRLTVV.

This sequence joins TRBV11-1 and TRBJ2-5; the D call from TCRdb, TRBD2, cannot be confirmed without DNA. This CDR3 region has 16 residues. Per germline, CDR1 SGHAT and CDR2 FQDESV (reference sequence). The CDR3 reads CASSLAGSGTQETQYF.

This clonotype is identified as medium-sized from frequency. The V call is TRBV5-8, the J call TRBJ2-3; the D call from TCRdb, TRBD2, cannot be confirmed without DNA. Germline CDR1 reads SGHTS; CDR2 reads YDEGEE. This CDR3 has 15 amino acids. The CDR3 protein is CASSPRGESTDTQYF. Complete variable domain (other parts from reference TRBV5-8 and TRBJ2-3): EAGVTQSPTHLIKTRGQQATLRCSPISGHTSVYWYQQALGLGLQFLLWYDEGEERNRGNFPPRFSGRQFPNYSSELNVNALELEDSALYLCASSPRGESTDTQYFGPGTRLTVL.

This clonotype counts as medium-sized by frequency. This rearrangement joins TRBV25-1 to TRBJ2-3; TCRdb calls TRBD2, which cannot be checked without DNA. This CDR3 comprises 17 residues. The germline V gene encodes CDR1 MGHDK and CDR2 SYGVNS. This CDR3 reads CASSGTPPGLITDTQYF.

By frequency, this clonotype registers medium-sized. The rearrangement links TRBV10-3 to TRBJ1-6; TCRdb calls TRBD1, which cannot be checked without DNA. The CDR3 loop spans 15 amino acids. CDR1 is ENHRY, CDR2 SYGVKD, per germline. The CDR3 reads CAISESTGRWSPLHF.

In terms of frequency, this clonotype is medium-sized (0.01 to 0.1%). This chain links TRBV29-1 with TRBJ2-1; the TCRdb D gene call, TRBD2, has no DNA to confirm it. The germline CDR1 and CDR2 sequences are SQVTM and ANQGSEA. The length of the CDR3 is 17 residues. The CDR3 is CSVEDLFEGPTYNEQFF.

The chain joins TRBV2 to TRBJ2-2; TCRdb names TRBD1, which stays unverified in the absence of DNA. The CDR3 has 11 residues. CDR1 SNHLY and CDR2 FYNNEI come from the germline V gene. CDR3 region: CASSSGTKVFF. Combining the CDR3 with reference TRBV2 and TRBJ2-2 gives the whole variable domain EPEVTQTPSHQVTQMGQEVILRCVPISNHLYFYWYRQILGQKVEFLVSFYNNEISEKSEIFDDQFSVERPDGSNFTLKIRSTKLEDSAMYFCASSSGTKVFFGEGSRLTVL.

V is TRBV2 and J is TRBJ2-1. The CDR3 covers 13 residues. Germline-derived CDR1 and CDR2 are SNHLY and FYNNEI. CDR3 in amino acids: CASSEAGSNEQFF.

This clonotype is called medium-sized (0.01 to 0.1%) based on its frequency. The rearrangement uses TRBV7-9 and TRBJ2-7; the TCRdb D gene call, TRBD1, has no DNA to confirm it. The CDR3 consists of 13 residues. CDR1 and CDR2 from the germline V gene are SEHNR and FQNEAQ (reference sequence). The CDR3 reads CASNGDRDYEQYF. The full variable domain, its missing parts supplied by reference TRBV7-9 and TRBJ2-7, is DTGVSQNPRHKITKRGQNVTFRCDPISEHNRLYWYRQTLGQGPEFLTYFQNEAQLEKSRLLSDRFSAERPKGSFSTLEIQRTEQGDSAMYLCASNGDRDYEQYFGPGTRLTVT.

By frequency, this clonotype is medium-sized. The genes are TRBV6-6 and TRBJ1-1. There are 13 residues in the CDR3. Germline V gives CDR1 MNHNY, CDR2 SVGAGI (reference sequence). The CDR3 region is CASSDTRQSEAFF.

The rearrangement uses TRBV5-4 and TRBJ2-1. There are 13 residues in the CDR3. Germline assignment: CDR1 SGHNT and CDR2 YYREEE (reference sequence). CDR3 sequence reads: CALGRSSYNEQFF.

By frequency, this clonotype is medium-sized. The genes are TRBV7-2 and TRBJ1-5. The CDR3 has 15 residues. Per germline, CDR1 SGHTA and CDR2 FQGNSA. The CDR3 region is CASHPTVLSNQPQHF.

This chain connects TRBV6-1 to TRBJ2-3. The CDR3 is 16 residues long. Per germline, CDR1 MNHNS and CDR2 SASEGT. CDR3 residues: CASSYALAASTDTQYF.

This chain connects TRBV4-3 to TRBJ1-6; TCRdb picks TRBD1, but there is no DNA to check that call. Germline CDR1 LGHNA, CDR2 YSLEER. The CDR3 contains 15 residues. The CDR3 loop reads CASSQERTVGSPLHF.

The genes are TRBV7-9 and TRBJ1-1. This CDR3 region has 15 residues. Germline V lookup: CDR1 SEHNR, CDR2 FQNEAQ (reference sequence). Here the CDR3 reads CASSPVNRQNTEAFF.

Frequency places this clonotype as medium-sized. This chain connects TRBV2 to TRBJ2-2; without DNA, the TCRdb call of TRBD1 cannot be checked. The CDR3 consists of 17 residues. In germline, CDR1 is SNHLY, CDR2 FYNNEI. CDR3: CASSEGGGLAWAGELFF.

The rearrangement uses TRBV10-1 and TRBJ2-5; there is no DNA to check the TCRdb D call of TRBD1. The CDR3 contains 19 residues. Per germline, CDR1 WNHNN and CDR2 SYGVQD (reference sequence). CDR3 protein: CASGPPFIPGPGLRATQYF.